This entry is about one T cell receptor (beta chain). This specimen comes from a study of blood T cell repertoires in COVID-19. Measured with immunoSEQ multiplex PCR; TCRdb has only the in-frame clones, and not every one. The sample records some 120,000 clones, 85% being singletons. V shed 3 bases and J shed 2 bases, with 8 bases lying between them. Germline values: CDR1 MDHEN, CDR2 SYDVKM. The CDR3 runs 15 residues. The sample was peripheral blood. This TCR was recovered from a man in his sixties with acute or convalescent COVID-19. This rearrangement joins TRBV28 to TRBJ1-6; no firm D call. CDR3 DNA sequence: TGTGCCAGCAGTTTTACGAGTCCCTATAATTCACCCCTCCACTTT. It codes for CASSFTSPYNSPLHF. The whole variable domain, remainder taken from reference TRBV28 and TRBJ1-6, is DVKVTQSSRYLVKRTGEKVFLECVQDMDHENMFWYRQDPGLGLRLIYFSYDVKMKEKGDIPEGYSVSREKKERFSLILESASTNQTSMYLCASSFTSPYNSPLHFGNGTRLTVT.